The 25 T cell receptor beta chains below all came from one sample that was sequenced in a study of blood T cell repertoires in COVID-19. Profiled with immunoSEQ multiplex PCR; TCRdb holds only in-frame clones, not every one. The sample carries about 120,000 clones, 86% recorded once. The sample was peripheral blood. All receptors come from a man aged 35-49 years with acute or convalescent COVID-19.

The chain is built from TRBV5-4 and TRBJ2-7, with 9 nucleotides matching TRBD2. Germline values: CDR1 SGHNT, CDR2 YYREEE (reference sequence). This CDR3 has 14 residues. J lost 4 bases, V lost 0 bases, and 2 bases had no gene match. The CDR3 DNA is TGTGCCAGCAGCTTGGGGGCGGGAGGGTACGAGCAGTACTTC. Residues: CASSLGAGGYEQYF.

The chain employs TRBV25-1 and TRBJ1-1; tentative D call: TRBD1 (5 bases). The CDR3 runs 12 residues. Germline V CDR1 and CDR2: MGHDK, SYGVNS. The V gene lost 6 bases and the J gene lost 5 bases, with 10 bases spanning the gap. CDR3 region: CASSSRGTEAFF. CDR3 coding DNA: TGTGCCAGCAGCTCCCGGGGGACTGAAGCTTTCTTT.

This chain joins TRBV13 and TRBJ1-2; a possible D gene is TRBD1 (6 bases). Germline V lookup: CDR1 PRHDT, CDR2 FYEKMQ (reference sequence). Trimming removed 3 bases from V and 4 bases from J, with 12 bases in between. The CDR3 runs 14 residues. The CDR3 DNA follows: TGTGCCAGCAGCTTGGACAGTTCAATCTATGGCTACACCTTC. Amino acid sequence: CASSLDSSIYGYTF.

V usage is TRBV29-1 and J usage is TRBJ2-3; D call uncertain. Germline lookup yields CDR1 SQVTM and CDR2 ANQGSEA. This CDR3 spans 12 amino acids. With 3 bases removed from V and 2 bases from J, the gap between germline ends came to 6 bases. Here the CDR3 reads CSVDLSTDTQYF. The CDR3 bases are TGCAGCGTTGATCTTTCCACAGATACGCAGTATTTT.

The CDR3 protein is CASSQWDRGLANEKLFF. The CDR3 DNA reads TGTGCCAGCAGCCAATGGGACAGGGGACTTGCTAATGAAAAACTGTTTTTT. V is TRBV3-1 (or the pseudogene TRBV3-2) and J is TRBJ1-4; 10 bases are shared with TRBD1. This CDR3 has 17 amino acids. The germline gives CDR1 LGHDT, CDR2 YNNKEL (reference sequence). The J segment lost 3 bases and the V segment lost 2 bases, leaving 6 bases of the junction unmatched.

This clone was seen a single time. The V gene is TRBV6-5, the J gene TRBJ1-3; TRBD1 is a possible D gene (6 bases). The germline V gene encodes CDR1 MNHEY and CDR2 SVGAGI. Trimming left V 4 bases short and J 0 bases short, with 10 bases between. The CDR3 is 15 amino acids. This chain's CDR3 is CASSSGVYSGNTIYF. For the CDR3, the DNA is TGTGCCAGCAGTTCAGGGGTGTACTCTGGAAACACCATATATTTT.

The chain is built from TRBV7-9 and TRBJ1-1; perhaps TRBD1 as D (5 bases). Germline V lookup: CDR1 SEHNR, CDR2 FQNEAQ (reference sequence). Deletions cut 6 bases from V and 4 bases from J, with 6 bases between. The CDR3 sequence is 11 residues long. The CDR3 here is CASRDITEAFF. DNA of the CDR3: TGTGCCAGCAGGGACATCACTGAAGCTTTCTTT.

The gene calls are TRBV5-5 and TRBJ1-2, with 9 bases lining up with TRBD1. CDR1 and CDR2 (germline): SGHKS, YYEKEE (reference sequence). V lost 5 bases, J lost 5 bases, and 7 bases stayed unmatched. There are 14 residues in the CDR3. Written as DNA, the CDR3 is TGTGCCAGCAGAACCACAGGGGGCGCGTATGGCTACACCTTC. It is translated as CASRTTGGAYGYTF. Full variable domain (missing parts from reference TRBV5-5 and TRBJ1-2): DAGVTQSPTHLIKTRGQQVTLRCSPISGHKSVSWYQQVLGQGPQFIFQYYEKEERGRGNFPDRFSARQFPNYSSELNVNALLLGDSALYLCASRTTGGAYGYTFGSGTRLTVV.

The rearrangement uses TRBV19 and TRBJ1-1; TRBD1 matches at 7 bases. Germline CDR1 and CDR2: LNHDA and SQIVND (reference sequence). V shed 4 bases, J shed 4 bases, and the junction held 6 bases outside the gene matches. The CDR3 length is 14 residues. CDR3 sequence (DNA): TGTGCCAGTAGTAATCGACAGGGCTCCACTGAAGCTTTCTTT. Residues: CASSNRQGSTEAFF.

V and J are TRBV28 and TRBJ2-1; 11 bases agree with TRBD2. Germline-derived CDR1 and CDR2 are MDHEN and SYDVKM. V lost 7 bases and J lost 4; bases outside the gene matches: 6. This CDR3 contains 15 residues. CDR3 sequence reads: CASIASGRLYNEQFF. DNA of the CDR3: TGTGCCAGCATTGCTAGCGGGAGGCTTTACAATGAGCAGTTCTTC.

V usage is TRBV14 and J usage is TRBJ2-3; D may be TRBD1 (5 bases). Germline V gene sequence: CDR1 SGHDN, CDR2 FVKESK. CDR3 length equals 17 residues. V was shortened by 1 base and J by 5 bases, with 19 bases between the two germline ends. This CDR3 reads CASSQVLGMKQGDTQYF. Here the CDR3 DNA reads TGTGCCAGCAGCCAAGTCCTCGGTATGAAGCAGGGAGATACGCAGTATTTT.

In regard to this clone: Within the sample, other DNA sequences also encode this same CDR3. The rearrangement joins TRBV19 to TRBJ1-1; D is uncertain. The CDR3 is 14 residues long. The ends were cut back, 0 bases at V and 2 bases at J, with 7 bases in the middle. The germline gives CDR1 LNHDA, CDR2 SQIVND (reference sequence). DNA for the CDR3: TGTGCCAGTAGTATAGATTCCAGAAACACTGAAGCTTTCTTT. It specifies CASSIDSRNTEAFF.

This rearrangement joins TRBV5-3 to TRBJ2-2; maybe TRBD2 (6 bases). TRBV5-3 is identified as an open reading frame with a role that is uncertain. Trimming removed 4 bases at V and 6 bases at J, with 19 bases between. This CDR3 spans 16 amino acids. For the CDR3, the DNA is TGTGCCAGAAGCCCCCCTTCCGGGACTGTATCCGGGGAGCTGTTTTTT. It codes for CARSPPSGTVSGELFF.

The chain is built from TRBV27 and TRBJ1-1; D might be TRBD1 (6 bases). Germline V gives CDR1 MNHEY, CDR2 SMNVEV (reference sequence). Trimming took 6 bases from V and 0 from J, leaving 8 bases between them. The CDR3 length is 13 residues. CDR3 in DNA: TGTGCCAGCAGCGCAGGGGTGAACACTGAAGCTTTCTTT. Translating it yields CASSAGVNTEAFF.

This clone has just a few counts. This chain connects TRBV30 to TRBJ1-3; TRBD1 might be the D (5 bases). The germline gives CDR1 GTSNPN, CDR2 SVGIG (reference sequence). This CDR3 has 14 residues. The V end was cut by 2 bases, the J end by 0 bases, with 8 bases between. The chain's CDR3 is CAWSRGPSGNTIYF. CDR3 sequence (DNA): TGTGCCTGGAGTAGGGGTCCCTCTGGAAACACCATATATTTT.

J is TRBJ1-1 and V is TRBV19; D is undetermined. The germline V gene encodes CDR1 LNHDA and CDR2 SQIVND (reference sequence). V dropped 6 bases and J dropped 0 bases, with 11 bases sitting between them. CDR3 length equals 14 residues. This chain's CDR3 is CASRRASMNTEAFF. The CDR3 nucleotides read TGTGCCAGTAGGCGGGCTTCTATGAACACTGAAGCTTTCTTT. The entire variable domain, with the rest obtained from reference TRBV19 and TRBJ1-1, is as follows: DGGITQSPKYLFRKEGQNVTLSCEQNLNHDAMYWYRQDPGQGLRLIYYSQIVNDFQKGDIAEGYSVSREKKESFPLTVTSAQKNPTAFYLCASRRASMNTEAFFGQGTRLTVV.

This chain links TRBV7-2 with TRBJ2-3; D is uncertain. Trimming took 5 bases from V and 0 from J, leaving 6 bases between them. Germline assignment: CDR1 SGHTA and CDR2 FQGNSA. The CDR3 runs 13 residues. The DNA for the CDR3 is TGTGCCAGCAGCAGAGGAAGCACAGATACGCAGTATTTT. Translating it yields CASSRGSTDTQYF.

The V call is TRBV5-1, the J call TRBJ1-1; D remains unclear. CDR3 size: 18 residues. V lost 7 bases to trimming and J lost 4 bases, with 29 bases between them. Germline values: CDR1 SGHRS, CDR2 YFSETQ. This chain's CDR3 is CASRGRFDLLPGATEAFF. The CDR3 nucleotides are TGCGCCAGCCGCGGGCGGTTCGATCTACTCCCCGGAGCCACTGAAGCTTTCTTT.

On this clone: At one boundary the junction diverges from the germline segment, which might be a read error. V gene TRBV5-1 combines with J gene TRBJ1-1, with 10 bases matching TRBD1. The length of the CDR3 is 16 residues. CDR1 is SGHRS and CDR2 is YFSETQ in the germline V gene. CDR3 residues: CASSLVGTGVNTEAFF. CDR3 sequence (DNA): TGCGCCAGCAGCTTGGTGGGGACAGGGGTGAATACTGAAGCTTTCTTT.

The chain has TRBV5-1 and TRBJ1-3; no clear D gene. V lost 0 bases to trimming and J lost 0 bases, with 13 bases between them. The germline V gene has CDR1 SGHRS and CDR2 YFSETQ. The CDR3 contains 17 residues. CDR3 in amino acids: CASSLDSSRNSGNTIYF. The CDR3 coding sequence is TGCGCCAGCAGCTTGGACAGCTCCCGTAACTCTGGAAACACCATATATTTT. Full variable domain (missing parts from reference TRBV5-1 and TRBJ1-3): KAGVTQTPRYLIKTRGQQVTLSCSPISGHRSVSWYQQTPGQGLQFLFEYFSETQRNKGNFPGRFSGRQFSNSRSEMNVSTLELGDSALYLCASSLDSSRNSGNTIYFGEGSWLTVV.

The V call is TRBV4-3, the J call TRBJ1-2; D is uncertain. This CDR3 has 14 residues. In germline, CDR1 is LGHNA, CDR2 YSLEER. V lost 0 bases and J 2 bases, leaving 7 bases between the germline ends. Here the CDR3 reads CASSQEPGNYGYTF. CDR3 in DNA: TGCGCCAGCAGCCAAGAGCCCGGGAACTATGGCTACACCTTC.

The genes are TRBV7-2 and TRBJ1-6, with TRBD1 matching over 9 bases. From germline, CDR1 is SGHTA and CDR2 FQGNSA. J lost 7 bases, V lost 5 bases, and 12 bases had no gene match. This CDR3 has 17 residues. For the CDR3, the DNA is TGTGCCAGCAGCCTACTGCCCGGGACAGGGTTGAATTCACCCCTCCACTTT. It codes for CASSLLPGTGLNSPLHF. Using reference TRBV7-2 and TRBJ1-6 for the parts outside the CDR3, the full variable domain is GAGVSQSPSNKVTEKGKDVELRCDPISGHTALYWYRQSLGQGLEFLIYFQGNSAPDKSGLPSDRFSAERTGGSVSTLTIQRTQQEDSAVYLCASSLLPGTGLNSPLHFGNGTRLTVT.

The gene calls are TRBV9 and TRBJ2-5, with TRBD2 identical over 12 bases. The length of the CDR3 is 19 residues. Germline trimming cut 1 base from V and 5 bases from J; bases unmatched to any gene: 15. Germline loops: CDR1 SGDLS, CDR2 YYNGEE. CDR3 loop: CASSVRPSGREWLRETQYF. The CDR3 DNA reads as TGTGCCAGCAGCGTACGGCCTAGCGGGAGGGAATGGTTACGGGAGACCCAGTACTTC.

J is TRBJ1-1 and V is TRBV7-9; TRBD1 matches 9 bases. Germline V gene lookup returns CDR1 SEHNR and CDR2 FQNEAQ (reference sequence). The CDR3 is 15 amino acids. With 3 bases clipped from V and 2 bases from J, the junction kept 4 bases outside the gene matches. The CDR3 reads CASSFWTGVNTEAFF. DNA of the CDR3: TGTGCCAGCAGCTTTTGGACAGGGGTTAACACTGAAGCTTTCTTT.

The chain combines TRBV6-5 with TRBJ2-1, with 8 bases identical to TRBD2. V lost 4 bases, J lost 8 bases, and 10 bases stayed unmatched. The germline V gene encodes CDR1 MNHEY and CDR2 SVGAGI. This CDR3 is built from 15 residues. The CDR3 region is CASSSPTGGPDEQFF. The CDR3 coding sequence is TGTGCCAGCAGTTCCCCAACGGGGGGGCCGGATGAGCAGTTCTTC.